The T cell receptor beta chain under discussion was sequenced for a study of cytomegalovirus exposure and HLA in healthy donors. Study-wide findings and caveats: Immune exposure data for these donors was limited to CMV serostatus.

13 Jbeta primers and 60 Vbeta primers were used for the PCR. Generated by immunoSEQ multiplex PCR, the TCRdb table keeps only in-frame clones and is missing some. The table lists 150,000 to 200,000 clones, roughly 70% of them singletons. Turning to this clone: The target antigen is unknown.

Germline V gene data show CDR1 as SNHLY and CDR2 as FYNNEI. The CDR3 runs to 15 residues. Between the trimmed V and J ends, which lost 5 bases and 0 bases, there was a span of 11 bases. The sequenced material came from PBMCs. The sequence was obtained from a woman in her thirties in good health and CMV-seronegative. This chain uses TRBV2 with TRBJ1-5, with D possibly TRBD1 on 5 matching bases. CDR3 region: CASSFSTVSNQPQHF. As DNA, the CDR3 is TGTGCCAGCAGTTTCTCGACAGTTAGCAATCAGCCCCAGCATTTT.